The TCR beta chain described here comes from a study of T cell responses to AZD1222 COVID-19 vaccine. Study results and caveats: Spike-specific TCRs gained breadth and depth after people received two AZD1222 doses. Nearly half of the spike-specific TCRs reportedly recognize variant regions that carry no mutations. In a largely white British group with more females than males, clonal diversity was possibly underestimated. The peak T cell response came first, and repertoires were sampled only after it.

A remark on this clone: Its target is unknown.

Data came from immunoSEQ multiplex PCR; TCRdb stores just in-frame clones and leaves some out. The table records 150,000 or so clones, approximately 91% of them present only once. The V gene lost 5 bases and the J gene lost 3 bases, with 13 bases spanning the gap. CDR3 length: 13 residues. Per germline, CDR1 GTSNPN and CDR2 SVGIG (reference sequence). The sequences come from peripheral blood, collected 28 days after the second AZD1222 dose. The chain employs TRBV30 and TRBJ1-2; D gene ambiguous. The sequence was collected from an adult who received the AZD1222 COVID-19 vaccine. The CDR3 here is CAWGQTSDYGYTF. The CDR3, as DNA: TGTGCCTGGGGGCAGACATCCGACTATGGCTACACCTTC.